This TCR beta chain was profiled in a study of shared clonotypes between healthy human individuals. Study-level points and caveats: Tissues were not sampled, only blood, and their repertoires likely differ.

CDR1 and CDR2 from the germline V gene are LNHDA and SQIVND (reference sequence). V shed 7 bases and J shed 0 bases, with 16 bases lying between them. This CDR3 is 16 amino acids long. Here immunoSEQ multiplex PCR was the method, and the copy in TCRdb shows in-frame clones only, minus some. The table lists about 1 million clones, about 74% of them singletons. Of note for this clone: Its antigen is currently unknown.

The chain recombines TRBV19 with TRBJ1-3; D unclear. The source is a young man in good health. Source material: memory CD4+ T cells sorted from blood. Subset in this sample: CD45RA-negative fraction. The CDR3, as DNA: TGTGCCAGTAAGGGTTTGGCAGAAAGCTCTGGAAACACCATATATTTT. Residues: CASKGLAESSGNTIYF.